This T cell receptor (beta chain) was identified in a study of spatial heterogeneity in lung cancer. Time point reported: sample taken at primary tumor resection. From tumor, nontumor lung or frozen PBMC, whole RNA was taken unsorted for sequencing. Samples were obtained from approximately 72 donors, all untreated early-stage non-small cell lung cancer patients. This clonotype was counted a few times. The germline CDR1 and CDR2 sequences are DFQATT and SNEGSKA (reference sequence). The CDR3 contains 13 residues. With 3 bases clipped from V and 4 bases from J, the junction kept 4 bases outside the gene matches. All TCR cDNA molecules were individually tagged with a unique molecular identifier. MiXCR, run by TCRdb on the 5' RACE reads, gives a single entry per CDR3 protein. Among 45,000 or so distinct CDR3 sequences, approximately 7.6% were seen once, and the ten largest hold 13%.

This sequence originates from a female donor with early-stage non-small cell lung cancer. Material: PBMCs, obtained at surgery. V is TRBV20-1 and J is TRBJ2-5; 8 bases are a match to TRBD2. The CDR3 coding sequence is TGCAGTGCTAGCGGGGGACTAGTAGAGACCCAGTACTTC. It encodes CSASGGLVETQYF.